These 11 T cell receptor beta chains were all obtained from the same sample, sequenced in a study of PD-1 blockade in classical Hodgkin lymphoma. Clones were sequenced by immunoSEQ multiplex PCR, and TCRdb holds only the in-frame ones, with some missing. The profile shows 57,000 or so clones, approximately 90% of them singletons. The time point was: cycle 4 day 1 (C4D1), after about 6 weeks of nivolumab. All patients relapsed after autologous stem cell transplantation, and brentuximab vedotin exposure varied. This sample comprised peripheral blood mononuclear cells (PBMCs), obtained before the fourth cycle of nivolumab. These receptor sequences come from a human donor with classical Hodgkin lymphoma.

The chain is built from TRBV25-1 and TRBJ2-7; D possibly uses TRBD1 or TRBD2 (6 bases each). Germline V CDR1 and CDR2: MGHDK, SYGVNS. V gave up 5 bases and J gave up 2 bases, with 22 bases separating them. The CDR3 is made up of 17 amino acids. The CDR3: CASSWGAPAGPTYEQYF. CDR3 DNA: TGTGCCAGCAGTTGGGGGGCACCGGCGGGACCAACCTACGAGCAGTACTTC.

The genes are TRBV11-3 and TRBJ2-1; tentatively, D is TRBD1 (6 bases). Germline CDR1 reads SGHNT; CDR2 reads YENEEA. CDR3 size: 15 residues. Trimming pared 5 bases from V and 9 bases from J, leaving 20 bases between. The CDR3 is CASSPDRTPRGEQFF. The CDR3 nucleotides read TGTGCCAGCAGCCCAGACAGGACGCCCAGGGGTGAGCAGTTCTTC.

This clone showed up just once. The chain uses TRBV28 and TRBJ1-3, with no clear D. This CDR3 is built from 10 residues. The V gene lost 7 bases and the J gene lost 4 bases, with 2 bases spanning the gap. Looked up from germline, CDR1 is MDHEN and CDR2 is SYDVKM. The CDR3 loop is CASIGNTIYF. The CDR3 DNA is TGTGCCAGCATAGGAAACACCATATATTTT.

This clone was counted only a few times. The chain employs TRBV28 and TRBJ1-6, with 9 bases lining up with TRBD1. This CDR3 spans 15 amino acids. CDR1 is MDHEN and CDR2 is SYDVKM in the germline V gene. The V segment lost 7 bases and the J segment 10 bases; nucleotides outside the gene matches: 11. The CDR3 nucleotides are TGTGCCAGCACCACGCCCGGACAGGGGCCATCACCCCTCCACTTT. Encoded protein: CASTTPGQGPSPLHF.

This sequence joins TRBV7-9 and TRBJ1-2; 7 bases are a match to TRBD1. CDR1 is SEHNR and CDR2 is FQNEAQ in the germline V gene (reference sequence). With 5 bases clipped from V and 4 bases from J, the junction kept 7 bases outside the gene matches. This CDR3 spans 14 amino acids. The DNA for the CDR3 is TGTGCCAGCAGCACTACAGGGGCTCCCTATGGCTACACCTTC. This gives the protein CASSTTGAPYGYTF.

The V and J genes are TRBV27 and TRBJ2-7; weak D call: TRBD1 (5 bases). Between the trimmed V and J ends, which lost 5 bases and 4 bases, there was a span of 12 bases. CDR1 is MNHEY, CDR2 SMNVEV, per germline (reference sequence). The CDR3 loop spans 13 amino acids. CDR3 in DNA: TGTGCCAGCAGTCTCAGGGTATTGTACGAGCAGTACTTC. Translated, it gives CASSLRVLYEQYF.

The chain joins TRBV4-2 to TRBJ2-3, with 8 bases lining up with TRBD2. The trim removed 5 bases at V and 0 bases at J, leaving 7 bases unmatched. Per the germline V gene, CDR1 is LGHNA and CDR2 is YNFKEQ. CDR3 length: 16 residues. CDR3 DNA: TGTGCCAGCAGCTCGTCCCCGGGGGGGAGCACAGATACGCAGTATTTT. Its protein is CASSSSPGGSTDTQYF.

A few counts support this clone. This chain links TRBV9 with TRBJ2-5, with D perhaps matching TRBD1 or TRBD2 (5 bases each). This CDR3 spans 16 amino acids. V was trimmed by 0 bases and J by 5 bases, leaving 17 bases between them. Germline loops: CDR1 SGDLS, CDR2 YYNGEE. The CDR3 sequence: CASSVAPRGVGETQYF. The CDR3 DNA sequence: TGTGCCAGCAGCGTAGCTCCGAGGGGAGTCGGCGAGACCCAGTACTTC.

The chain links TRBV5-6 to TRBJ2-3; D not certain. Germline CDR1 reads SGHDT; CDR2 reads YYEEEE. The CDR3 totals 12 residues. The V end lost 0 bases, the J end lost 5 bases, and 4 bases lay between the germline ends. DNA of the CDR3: TGTGCCAGCAGCTTGGTGATAGATACGCAGTATTTT. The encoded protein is CASSLVIDTQYF.

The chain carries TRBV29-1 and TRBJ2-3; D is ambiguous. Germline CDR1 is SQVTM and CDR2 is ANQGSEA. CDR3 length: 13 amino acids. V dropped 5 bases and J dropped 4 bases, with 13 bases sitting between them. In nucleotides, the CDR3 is TGCAGCGTTTACCCCCTGGGCGCAGATACGCAGTATTTT. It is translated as CSVYPLGADTQYF.

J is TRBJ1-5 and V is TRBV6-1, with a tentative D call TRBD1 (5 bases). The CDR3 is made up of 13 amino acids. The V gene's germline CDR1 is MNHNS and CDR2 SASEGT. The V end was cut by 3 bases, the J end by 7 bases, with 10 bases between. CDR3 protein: CASSEEGRQPQHF. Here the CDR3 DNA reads TGTGCCAGCAGTGAGGAGGGGAGGCAGCCCCAGCATTTT.